This section outlines one T cell receptor (beta chain) sequence together with its context. The ends were cut back, 5 bases at V and 7 bases at J, with 15 bases in the middle. This CDR3 spans 14 amino acids. Per germline, CDR1 SGDLS and CDR2 YYNGEE. Original processing methods: How many nucleated cells were present was estimated from reference gene primer amplification. The data were produced by immunoSEQ multiplex PCR, yet TCRdb's version contains in-frame clones alone and is incomplete. That table supplies the V and J calls and clone size; D and trimming were determined from the DNA. Of around 50,000 clones in the sample, around 90% are singletons; the top ten hold around 3.5%. These data come from a study of blood T cell repertoires in COVID-19. Across the whole study: Acute and convalescent COVID-19 specimens originated in the United States, Italy and Spain. PBMCs, B-cell-depleted T cells, or T cells provided the cDNA or gDNA that made up the material.

The chain recombines TRBV9 with TRBJ2-2, with TRBD2 as a possible D gene (8 bases). The TCR comes from a human donor in a cohort sampled during active COVID-19. Sequenced: peripheral blood. The CDR3 DNA reads TGTGCCAGCAGAAGGGGGCGGGAGGTCGGGGAGCTGTTTTTT. The encoded protein is CASRRGREVGELFF.